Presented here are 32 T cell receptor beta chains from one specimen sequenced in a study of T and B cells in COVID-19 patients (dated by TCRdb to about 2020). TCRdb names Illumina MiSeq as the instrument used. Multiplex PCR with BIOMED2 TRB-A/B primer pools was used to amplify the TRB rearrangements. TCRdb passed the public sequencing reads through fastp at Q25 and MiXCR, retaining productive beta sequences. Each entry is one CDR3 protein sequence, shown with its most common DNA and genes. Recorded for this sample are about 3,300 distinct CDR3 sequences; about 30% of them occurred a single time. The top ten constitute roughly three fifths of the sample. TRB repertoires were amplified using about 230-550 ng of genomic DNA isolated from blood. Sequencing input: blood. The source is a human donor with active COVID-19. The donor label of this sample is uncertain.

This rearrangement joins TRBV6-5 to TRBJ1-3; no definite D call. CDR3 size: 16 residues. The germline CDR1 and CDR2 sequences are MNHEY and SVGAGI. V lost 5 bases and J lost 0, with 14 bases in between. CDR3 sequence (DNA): TGTGCCAGCAGTGAAGAGGCAACAGCCTCTGGAAACACCATATATTTT. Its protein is CASSEEATASGNTIYF.

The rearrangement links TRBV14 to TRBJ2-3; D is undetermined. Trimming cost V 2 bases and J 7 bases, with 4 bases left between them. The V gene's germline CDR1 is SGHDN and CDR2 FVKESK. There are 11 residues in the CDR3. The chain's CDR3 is CASSQHNTQYF. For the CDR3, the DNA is TGTGCCAGCAGCCAACATAATACGCAGTATTTT.

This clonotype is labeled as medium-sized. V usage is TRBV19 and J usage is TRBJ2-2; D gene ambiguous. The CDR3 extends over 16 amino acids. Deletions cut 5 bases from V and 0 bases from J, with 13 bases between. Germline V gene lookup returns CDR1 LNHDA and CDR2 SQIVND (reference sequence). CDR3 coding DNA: TGTGCCAGTAGTGTTACGCAGTCCACGAACACCGGGGAGCTGTTTTTT. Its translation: CASSVTQSTNTGELFF.

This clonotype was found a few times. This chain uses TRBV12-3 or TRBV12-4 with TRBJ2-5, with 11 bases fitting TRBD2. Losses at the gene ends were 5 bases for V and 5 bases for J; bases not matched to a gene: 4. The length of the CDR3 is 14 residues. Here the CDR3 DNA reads TGTGCCAGCAGTGCTAGCGGGGGGTGGGAGACCCAGTACTTC. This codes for CASSASGGWETQYF.

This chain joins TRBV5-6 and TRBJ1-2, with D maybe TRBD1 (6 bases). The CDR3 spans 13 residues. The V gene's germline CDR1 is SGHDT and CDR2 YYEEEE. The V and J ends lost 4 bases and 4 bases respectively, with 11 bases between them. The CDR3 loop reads CASSIDRIYGYTF. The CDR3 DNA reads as TGTGCCAGCAGCATAGACAGGATCTATGGCTACACCTTC.

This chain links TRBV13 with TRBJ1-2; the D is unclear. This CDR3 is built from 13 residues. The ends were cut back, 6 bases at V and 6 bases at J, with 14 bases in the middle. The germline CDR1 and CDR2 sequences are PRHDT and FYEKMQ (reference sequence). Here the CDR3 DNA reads TGTGCCAGCAGTCCCAGAAGGGTCCATGGCTACACCTTC. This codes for CASSPRRVHGYTF.

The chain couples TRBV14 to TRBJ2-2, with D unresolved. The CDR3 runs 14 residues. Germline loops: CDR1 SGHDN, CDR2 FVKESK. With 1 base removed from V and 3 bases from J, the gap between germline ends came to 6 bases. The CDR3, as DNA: TGTGCCAGCAGCCAAGGGCGTTACACCGGGGAGCTGTTTTTT. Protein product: CASSQGRYTGELFF.

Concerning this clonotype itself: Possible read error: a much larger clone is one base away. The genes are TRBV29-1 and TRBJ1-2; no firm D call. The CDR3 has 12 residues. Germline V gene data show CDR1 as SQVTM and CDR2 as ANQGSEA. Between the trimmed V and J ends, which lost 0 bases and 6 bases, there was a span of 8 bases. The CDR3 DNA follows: TGCAGCGTTGAAGATTGGCTGGATGGCTACACCTTC. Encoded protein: CSVEDWLDGYTF.

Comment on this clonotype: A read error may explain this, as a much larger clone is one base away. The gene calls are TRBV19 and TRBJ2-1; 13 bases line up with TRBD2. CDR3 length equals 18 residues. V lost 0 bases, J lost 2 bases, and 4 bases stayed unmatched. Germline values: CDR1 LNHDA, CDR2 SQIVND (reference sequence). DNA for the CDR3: TGTGCCAGTAGTATAGATAGACTAGCGGGGGGAGCCTACAATGAGCAGTTCTTC. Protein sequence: CASSIDRLAGGAYNEQFF.

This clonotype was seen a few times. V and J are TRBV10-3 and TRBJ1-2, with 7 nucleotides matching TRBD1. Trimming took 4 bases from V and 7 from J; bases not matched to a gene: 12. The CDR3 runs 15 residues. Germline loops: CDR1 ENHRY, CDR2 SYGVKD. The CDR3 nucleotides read TGTGCCATCAGTGGCTTGAGGGGGCCGGGGGGTGGCTACACCTTC. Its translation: CAISGLRGPGGGYTF.

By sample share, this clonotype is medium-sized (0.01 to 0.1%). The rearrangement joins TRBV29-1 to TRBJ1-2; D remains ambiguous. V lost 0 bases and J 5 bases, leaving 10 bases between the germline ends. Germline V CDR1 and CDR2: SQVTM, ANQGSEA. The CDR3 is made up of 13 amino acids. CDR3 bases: TGCAGCGTTGAAGATGCAGAACTATATGGCTACACCTTC. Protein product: CSVEDAELYGYTF.

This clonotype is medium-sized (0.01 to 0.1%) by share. In nucleotides, the CDR3 is TGTGCCAGCAACGAGGGGGCGCTTGGAGGCTACACCTTC. Encoded protein: CASNEGALGGYTF. The V and J genes are TRBV4-2 and TRBJ1-2; 7 bases align to TRBD1. This CDR3 comprises 13 residues. The trim removed 7 bases at V and 8 bases at J, leaving 10 bases unmatched. In germline, CDR1 is LGHNA, CDR2 YNFKEQ.

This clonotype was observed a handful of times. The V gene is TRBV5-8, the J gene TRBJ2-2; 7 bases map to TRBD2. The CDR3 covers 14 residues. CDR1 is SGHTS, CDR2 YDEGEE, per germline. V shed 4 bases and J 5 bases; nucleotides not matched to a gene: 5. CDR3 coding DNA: TGTGCCAGCAGCCCTCGGGGAGGGACCGGGGAGCTGTTTTTT. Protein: CASSPRGGTGELFF.

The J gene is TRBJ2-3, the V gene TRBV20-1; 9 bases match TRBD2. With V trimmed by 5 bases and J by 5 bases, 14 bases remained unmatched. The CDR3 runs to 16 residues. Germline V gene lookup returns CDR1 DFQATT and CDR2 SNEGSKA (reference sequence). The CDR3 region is CSASRLAVVVGDTQYF. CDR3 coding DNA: TGCAGTGCTTCTCGACTAGCGGTCGTCGTTGGAGATACGCAGTATTTT.

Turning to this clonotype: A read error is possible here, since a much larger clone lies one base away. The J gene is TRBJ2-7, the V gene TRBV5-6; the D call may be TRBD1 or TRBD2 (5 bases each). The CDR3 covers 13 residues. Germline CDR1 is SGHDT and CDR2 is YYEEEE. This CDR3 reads CTSSQGVPYEQYF. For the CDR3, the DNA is TGTACCAGCAGCCAGGGAGTTCCTTACGAGCAGTACTTC.

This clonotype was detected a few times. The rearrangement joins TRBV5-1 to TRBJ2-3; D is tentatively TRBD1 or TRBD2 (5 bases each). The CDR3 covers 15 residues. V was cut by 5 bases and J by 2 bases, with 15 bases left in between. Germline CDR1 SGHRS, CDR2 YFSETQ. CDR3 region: CASSSRQGPTDTQYF. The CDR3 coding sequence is TGCGCCAGCAGTTCCCGGCAGGGACCCACAGATACGCAGTATTTT.

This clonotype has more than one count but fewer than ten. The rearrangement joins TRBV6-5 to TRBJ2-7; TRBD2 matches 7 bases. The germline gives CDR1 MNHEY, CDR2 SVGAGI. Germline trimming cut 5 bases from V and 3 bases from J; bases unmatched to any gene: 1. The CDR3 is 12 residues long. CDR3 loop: CASSGDYYEQYF. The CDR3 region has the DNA TGTGCCAGCAGTGGGGACTACTACGAGCAGTACTTC.

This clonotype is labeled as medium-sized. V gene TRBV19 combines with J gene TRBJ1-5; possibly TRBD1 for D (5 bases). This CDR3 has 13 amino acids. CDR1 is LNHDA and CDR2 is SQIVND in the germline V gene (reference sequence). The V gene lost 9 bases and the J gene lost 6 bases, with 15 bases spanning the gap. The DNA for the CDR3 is TGTGCCAGCGCACCAGGGCTCGGTCAGCCCCAGCATTTT. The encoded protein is CASAPGLGQPQHF. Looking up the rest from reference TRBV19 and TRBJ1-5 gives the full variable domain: DGGITQSPKYLFRKEGQNVTLSCEQNLNHDAMYWYRQDPGQGLRLIYYSQIVNDFQKGDIAEGYSVSREKKESFPLTVTSAQKNPTAFYLCASAPGLGQPQHFGDGTRLSIL.

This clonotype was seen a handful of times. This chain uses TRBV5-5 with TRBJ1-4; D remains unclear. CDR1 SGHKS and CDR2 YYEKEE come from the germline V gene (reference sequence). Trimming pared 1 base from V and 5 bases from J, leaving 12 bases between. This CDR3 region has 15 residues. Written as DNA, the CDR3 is TGTGCCAGCAGCTTGTTGTTGGCAGAGAATGAAAAACTGTTTTTT. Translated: CASSLLLAENEKLFF. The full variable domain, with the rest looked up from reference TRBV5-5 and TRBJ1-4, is DAGVTQSPTHLIKTRGQQVTLRCSPISGHKSVSWYQQVLGQGPQFIFQYYEKEERGRGNFPDRFSARQFPNYSSELNVNALLLGDSALYLCASSLLLAENEKLFFGSGTQLSVL.

In DNA form, the CDR3 reads TGTGCCAGCAGTTGGACAGGGGGCTTAACTGAAAAACTGTTTTTT. It yields the protein CASSWTGGLTEKLFF. The chain is built from TRBV6-5 and TRBJ1-4; TRBD1 matches 11 bases. The germline V gene encodes CDR1 MNHEY and CDR2 SVGAGI. The trim removed 4 bases at V and 7 bases at J, leaving 5 bases unmatched. This CDR3 is 15 amino acids long.

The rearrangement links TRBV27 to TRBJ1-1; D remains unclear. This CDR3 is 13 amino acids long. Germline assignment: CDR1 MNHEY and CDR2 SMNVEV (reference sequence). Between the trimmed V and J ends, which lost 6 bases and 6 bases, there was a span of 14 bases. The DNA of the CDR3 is TGTGCCAGCAGCCCAACGGTGGAGGCTGAAGCTTTCTTT. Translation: CASSPTVEAEAFF.

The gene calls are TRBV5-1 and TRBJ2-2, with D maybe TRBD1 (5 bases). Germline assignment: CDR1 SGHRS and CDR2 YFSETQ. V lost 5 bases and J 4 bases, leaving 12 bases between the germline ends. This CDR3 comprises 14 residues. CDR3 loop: CASRITGPTGELFF. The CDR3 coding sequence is TGCGCCAGCAGAATCACAGGACCCACCGGGGAGCTGTTTTTT.

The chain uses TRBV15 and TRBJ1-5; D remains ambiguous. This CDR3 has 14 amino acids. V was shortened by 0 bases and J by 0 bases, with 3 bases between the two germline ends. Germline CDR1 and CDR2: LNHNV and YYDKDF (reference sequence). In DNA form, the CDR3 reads TGTGCCACCAGCAGAGACAATAGCAATCAGCCCCAGCATTTT. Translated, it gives CATSRDNSNQPQHF.

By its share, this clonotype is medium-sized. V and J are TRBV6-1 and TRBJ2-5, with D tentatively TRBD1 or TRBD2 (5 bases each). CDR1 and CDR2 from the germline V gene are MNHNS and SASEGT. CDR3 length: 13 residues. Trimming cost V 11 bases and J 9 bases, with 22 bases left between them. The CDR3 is CAHRPGPRSAQYF. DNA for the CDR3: TGTGCCCACCGACCGGGACCTCGATCGGCCCAGTACTTC.

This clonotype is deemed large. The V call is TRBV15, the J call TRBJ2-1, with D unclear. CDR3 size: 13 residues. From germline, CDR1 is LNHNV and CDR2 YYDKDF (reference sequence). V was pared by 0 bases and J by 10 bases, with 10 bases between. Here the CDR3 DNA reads TGTGCCACCAGCAGAGAGGGTGGCGAGGAGCAGTTCTTC. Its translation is CATSREGGEEQFF.

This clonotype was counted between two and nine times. The chain's CDR3 is CASSPQQGTGRSYSNQPQHF. The CDR3 coding sequence is TGTGCCAGCAGTCCGCAACAGGGAACTGGGCGATCCTATAGCAATCAGCCCCAGCATTTT. The chain carries TRBV27 and TRBJ1-5; weak D call: TRBD1 (6 bases). This CDR3 comprises 20 residues. Germline CDR1 and CDR2: MNHEY and SMNVEV (reference sequence). Trimming stripped 5 bases from V and 0 bases from J, with 26 bases between.

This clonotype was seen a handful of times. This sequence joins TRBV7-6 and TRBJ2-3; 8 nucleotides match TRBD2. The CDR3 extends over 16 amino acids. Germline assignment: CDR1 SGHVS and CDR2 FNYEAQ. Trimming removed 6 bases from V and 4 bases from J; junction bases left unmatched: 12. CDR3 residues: CASSPTGGGLSDTQYF. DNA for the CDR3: TGTGCCAGCAGTCCCACTGGCGGGGGGTTGTCAGATACGCAGTATTTT.

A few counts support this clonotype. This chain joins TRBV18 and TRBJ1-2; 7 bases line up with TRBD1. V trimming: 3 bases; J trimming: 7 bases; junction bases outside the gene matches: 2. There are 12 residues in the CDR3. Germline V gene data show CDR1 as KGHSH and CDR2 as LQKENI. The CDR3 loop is CASSPAGGGYTF. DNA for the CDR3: TGTGCCAGCTCACCGGCAGGGGGTGGCTACACCTTC.

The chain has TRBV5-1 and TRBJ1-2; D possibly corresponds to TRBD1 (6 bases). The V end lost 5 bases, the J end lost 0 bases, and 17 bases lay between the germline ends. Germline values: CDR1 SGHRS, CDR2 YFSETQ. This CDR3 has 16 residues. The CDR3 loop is CASRTGQQGSNYGYTF. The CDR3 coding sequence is TGCGCCAGCAGAACCGGCCAACAGGGCTCTAACTATGGCTACACCTTC.

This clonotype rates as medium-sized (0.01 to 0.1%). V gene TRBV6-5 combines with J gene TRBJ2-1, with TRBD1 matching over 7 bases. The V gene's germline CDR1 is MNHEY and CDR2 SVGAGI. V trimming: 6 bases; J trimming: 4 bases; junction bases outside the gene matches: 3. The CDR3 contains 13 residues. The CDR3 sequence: CASRPGGYNEQFF. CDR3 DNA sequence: TGTGCCAGCAGGCCAGGGGGTTACAATGAGCAGTTCTTC.

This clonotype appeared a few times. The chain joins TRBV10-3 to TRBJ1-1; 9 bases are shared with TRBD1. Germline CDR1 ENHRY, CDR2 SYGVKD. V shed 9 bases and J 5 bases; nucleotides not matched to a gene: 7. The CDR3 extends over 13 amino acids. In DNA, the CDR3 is TGTGCCATTACACAGGGGGCTGGAACTGAAGCTTTCTTT. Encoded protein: CAITQGAGTEAFF.

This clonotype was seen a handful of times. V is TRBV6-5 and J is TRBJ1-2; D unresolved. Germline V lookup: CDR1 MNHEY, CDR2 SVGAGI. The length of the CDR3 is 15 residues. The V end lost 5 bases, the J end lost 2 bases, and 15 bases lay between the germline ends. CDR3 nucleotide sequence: TGTGCCAGCAGTATGGCCGCTAGGGAAAACTATGGCTACACCTTC. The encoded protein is CASSMAARENYGYTF.